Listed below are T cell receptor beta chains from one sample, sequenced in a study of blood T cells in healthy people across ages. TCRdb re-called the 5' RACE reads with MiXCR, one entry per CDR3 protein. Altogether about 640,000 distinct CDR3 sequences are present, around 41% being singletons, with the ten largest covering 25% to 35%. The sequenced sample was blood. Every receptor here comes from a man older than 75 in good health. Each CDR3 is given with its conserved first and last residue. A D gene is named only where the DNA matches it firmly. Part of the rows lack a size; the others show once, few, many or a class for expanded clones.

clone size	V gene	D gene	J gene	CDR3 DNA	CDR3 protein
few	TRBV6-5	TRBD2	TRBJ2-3	TGTGCCAGCATGGGGTCCAGCGGGGTGGGCACAGATACGCAGTATTTT	CASMGSSGVGTDTQYF
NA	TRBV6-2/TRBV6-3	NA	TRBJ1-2	TGTGCCAGCAGCTCATCCCCCCATGGCTACACCTTC	CASSSSPHGYTF
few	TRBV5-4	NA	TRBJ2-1	TGTGCCAGCAGCTCGGGATCGGGGGCCTCCTACAATGAGCAGTTCTTC	CASSSGSGASYNEQFF
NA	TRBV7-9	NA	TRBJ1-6	TGTGCCAGCTGGGGGAGGCCTAGCTCCTATAATTCACCCCTCCACTTT	CASWGRPSSYNSPLHF
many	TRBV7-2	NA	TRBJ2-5	TGTGCCAGCAGCTCTTTAGACAGCCAAGAGACCCAGTACTTC	CASSSLDSQETQYF
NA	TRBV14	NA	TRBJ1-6	TGTGCCAGCAGCCACTCCGGGACGAGGAATTCACCCCTCCACTTT	CASSHSGTRNSPLHF
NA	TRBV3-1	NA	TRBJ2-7	TGTGCCAGCAGCCAATTCCTGGACAGATCGGGGCAGTACTTC	CASSQFLDRSGQYF
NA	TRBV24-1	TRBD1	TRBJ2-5	TGTGCCACCAGTGATTTGAGCCCAGGGACAGGGCAAAATGAGCAGTACTTC	CATSDLSPGTGQNEQYF
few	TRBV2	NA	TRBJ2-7	TGTGCCATGAGGGGGTCCTCCTACGAGCAGTACTTC	CAMRGSSYEQYF
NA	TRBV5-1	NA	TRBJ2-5	TGCGCCAGCAGCTTGGAGGCAGGGAAAGAGACCCAGTACTTC	CASSLEAGKETQYF
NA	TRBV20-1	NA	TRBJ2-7	TGCAGTGCCAGGGGGGGGTTACAGAACTACGAGCAGTACTTC	CSARGGLQNYEQYF
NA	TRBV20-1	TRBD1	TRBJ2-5	TGCAGTGCGGAGGTCGGGACAGGGATGGATGAGCAGTACTTC	CSAEVGTGMDEQYF
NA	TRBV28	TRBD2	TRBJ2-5	TGTGCCAGCAGCCGGGGGGGCTTTGAGACCCAGTACTTC	CASSRGGFETQYF
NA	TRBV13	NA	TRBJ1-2	TGTGCCAGCAGCTTAGCCCCTACCAGGGAATTAGACTATGGCTACACCTTC	CASSLAPTRELDYGYTF
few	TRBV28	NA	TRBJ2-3	TGTGCCAGCGGCGCCCGGGCCACAGATACGCAGTATTTT	CASGARATDTQYF
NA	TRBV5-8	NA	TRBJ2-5	TGTGCCAGCAGCTCTAAAGGGTCTAAGCAGTACTTC	CASSSKGSKQYF
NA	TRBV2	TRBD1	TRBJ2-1	TGTGCCAGCATCCAGGGGGCAAACAATGAGCAGTTCTTC	CASIQGANNEQFF
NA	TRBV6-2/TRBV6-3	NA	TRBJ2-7	TGTGCCAGCTTCAGAGCGAACTCGGCGGGAACCTACGAGCAGTACTTC	CASFRANSAGTYEQYF
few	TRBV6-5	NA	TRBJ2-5	TGTGCCAGCAGTTACTCGCAAGCCACGGTAGATGGGCAGTACTTC	CASSYSQATVDGQYF
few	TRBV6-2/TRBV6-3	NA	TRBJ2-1	TGTGCCAGCAGTTACTTCGCAGGGTCTTATGAGCAGTTCTTC	CASSYFAGSYEQFF
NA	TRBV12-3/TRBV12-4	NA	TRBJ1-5	TGTGCCAGCAGTTTAGTTGGGCAGGTAGTGGTTCAGCCCCAGCATTTT	CASSLVGQVVVQPQHF
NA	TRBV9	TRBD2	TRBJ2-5	TGTGCCAGCAGCCCGGGGGGAGAGTTTGTGGAGACCCAGTACTTC	CASSPGGEFVETQYF
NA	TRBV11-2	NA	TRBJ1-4	TGTGCCAGCAGCCGCAGTTCAACTAATGAAAAACTGTTTTTT	CASSRSSTNEKLFF
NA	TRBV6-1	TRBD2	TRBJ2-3	TGTGCCAGCACTGGGACTAGCGGGAGGGGCGATACGCAGTATTTT	CASTGTSGRGDTQYF
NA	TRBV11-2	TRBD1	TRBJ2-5	TGTGTCAGCAGCTTCTTGGTCGGGACAGGGGAGGAGACTCAGTACTTC	CVSSFLVGTGEETQYF
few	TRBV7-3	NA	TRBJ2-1	TGTGCCAGCAGCTTAAGAGGGGGAGGGAGCTCCTACAATGAGCAGTTCTTC	CASSLRGGGSSYNEQFF
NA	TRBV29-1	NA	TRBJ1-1	TGCAGCGTTAGAGGACAGTCGATGAACACTGAAGCTTTCTTT	CSVRGQSMNTEAFF
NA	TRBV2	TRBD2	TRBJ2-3	TGTGCCAGCAGCGGACTAGCGGGGGCGACAGATACGCAGTATTTT	CASSGLAGATDTQYF
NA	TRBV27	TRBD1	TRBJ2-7	TGTGCCGCACAAAAGATGGGACAGGGGGCGTACGAGCAGTACTTC	CAAQKMGQGAYEQYF
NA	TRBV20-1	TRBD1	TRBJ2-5	TGCAGTGCAAGGGACAGACAAGAGACCCAGTACTTC	CSARDRQETQYF
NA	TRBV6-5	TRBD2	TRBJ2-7	TGTGCCAGCAGCCGCCGTTTGCTAGCGGGAGTCGAGCAGTACTTC	CASSRRLLAGVEQYF
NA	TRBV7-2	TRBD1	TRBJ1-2	TGTGCCAGCAGCTTACTTCCCCCGGGACAGGGTTATGGCTACACCTTC	CASSLLPPGQGYGYTF
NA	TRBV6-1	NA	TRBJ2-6	TGTGCCAGCCTAGGGGGGGAACCTGGGGCCAACGTCCTGACTTTC	CASLGGEPGANVLTF
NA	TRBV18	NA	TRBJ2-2	TGTGCCAGCTCACCATCGAAGGGGTCCGGGGAGCTGTTTTTT	CASSPSKGSGELFF
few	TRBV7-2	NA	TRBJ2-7	TGTGCCAGCAGCTTAAACAGGGCCGTTACCTACGAGCAGTACTTC	CASSLNRAVTYEQYF
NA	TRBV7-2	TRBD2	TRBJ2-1	TGTTCCAGCAGGGTTAGCGGGAGGGGTTCCTACAATGAGCAGTTCTTC	CSSRVSGRGSYNEQFF